The clone carrying this TCR beta chain was observed many times. TCRdb reanalysed the RT-PCR reads using MiXCR and keeps one entry per CDR3 protein. The sample shows more than 600,000 distinct CDR3 sequences, 14% of them seen only once. The CDR3 is 14 residues long. Germline V CDR1 and CDR2: DFQATT, SNEGSKA (reference sequence). The V gene lost 5 bases and the J gene lost 8 bases, with 19 bases spanning the gap. This sequence originates from a female donor in good health, serving as a healthy control. Input material: memory CD4+ T cells from blood. The chain couples TRBV20-1 to TRBJ2-1; D perhaps matches TRBD2 (6 bases). The CDR3 loop reads CSAPDGGVKHEQFF. DNA for the CDR3: TGCAGTGCTCCTGACGGGGGAGTTAAGCATGAGCAGTTCTTC.